This T cell receptor beta chain was sequenced during a study of blood T cells in healthy people across ages. Study background: Capture by template switching was about one barcoded beta molecule per two T cells. Findings and limits, study-wide: A strong correlation was found between TCR beta diversity and the percentage of naive T cells.

Germline V gene sequence: CDR1 DFQATT, CDR2 SNEGSKA (reference sequence). The CDR3 extends over 15 amino acids. The junction had 17 bases not matched to a gene; V was cut back by 6 bases and J by 9 bases. This clonotype was seen only a few times. The antigen remains unidentified. PCR was performed a second time for about 7 to 12 cycles using a sample-barcoded 5' primer and a J-beta primer mix. Each CDR3 protein is one row after TCRdb ran MiXCR on the 5' RACE reads. Among 650,000 or so distinct CDR3 sequences, approximately 52% were seen once, and the ten largest hold approximately 15%. V usage is TRBV20-1 and J usage is TRBJ2-1; 7 nucleotides line up with TRBD1. Sample: blood. This TCR came from an elderly woman in good health. In nucleotides, the CDR3 is TGCAGTGCCCCGGATCGAGGGGGCCCTCGGGGTGAGCAGTTCTTC. It encodes CSAPDRGGPRGEQFF.